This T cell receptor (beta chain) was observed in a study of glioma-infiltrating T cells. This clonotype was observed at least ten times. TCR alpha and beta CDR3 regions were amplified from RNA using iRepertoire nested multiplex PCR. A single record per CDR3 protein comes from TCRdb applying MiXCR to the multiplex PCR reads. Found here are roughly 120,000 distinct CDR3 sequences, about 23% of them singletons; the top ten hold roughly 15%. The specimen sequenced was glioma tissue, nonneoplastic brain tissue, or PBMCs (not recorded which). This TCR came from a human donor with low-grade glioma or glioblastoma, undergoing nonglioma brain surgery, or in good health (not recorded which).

CDR3 bases: TGTGCCAGCAGCTTCGACCCGGGGCTAGCGGGATCTGAGCAGTTCTTC. This encodes CASSFDPGLAGSEQFF. This rearrangement joins TRBV6-1 to TRBJ2-1; TRBD2 matches 9 bases. The CDR3 spans 16 residues. The V gene's germline CDR1 is MNHNS and CDR2 SASEGT. V trimming: 6 bases; J trimming: 9 bases; junction bases outside the gene matches: 15.